This TCR beta chain was found in a study of metastatic and nonmetastatic thyroid tumors. Study background: Malignant thyroid and benign thyroid patients provided blood and tumor or nodule tissue whose repertoires were compared.

Until they underwent thyroid surgery, no patient had received any treatment. Broader study findings: Relative to benign nodules, malignant thyroid tumors were reportedly characterized by significantly elevated TCR beta diversity in blood and tumor.

This clone was seen at least ten times. The target antigen is unknown. This sample includes further DNA sequences coding for the same CDR3. As processed by the authors: Built for papillary thyroid cancer, a distant-metastasis classifier drew on CDR3 differences across clinicopathological groups. MiXCR re-clonotyped the PCR reads for TCRdb. TCRdb, not the original authors, processed these V and J calls. The data hold 10,000 to 15,000 clones, with 31% observed a single time. The germline V gene has CDR1 SEHNR and CDR2 FQNEAQ (reference sequence). The CDR3 is 14 residues long. Trimming took 4 bases from V and 4 from J, leaving 13 bases between them.

The chain recombines TRBV7-9 with TRBJ1-1; D unclear. The receptor was isolated from a male donor with papillary thyroid cancer or a benign thyroid nodule (not recorded which). Some clones in this sample may be carry-over from other donors' samples. Sequencing was performed on tumor tissue. CDR3 nucleotide sequence: TGTGCCAGCAGCTCGAGCCCGGGTTTCACTGAAGCTTTCTTT. The encoded protein is CASSSSPGFTEAFF.